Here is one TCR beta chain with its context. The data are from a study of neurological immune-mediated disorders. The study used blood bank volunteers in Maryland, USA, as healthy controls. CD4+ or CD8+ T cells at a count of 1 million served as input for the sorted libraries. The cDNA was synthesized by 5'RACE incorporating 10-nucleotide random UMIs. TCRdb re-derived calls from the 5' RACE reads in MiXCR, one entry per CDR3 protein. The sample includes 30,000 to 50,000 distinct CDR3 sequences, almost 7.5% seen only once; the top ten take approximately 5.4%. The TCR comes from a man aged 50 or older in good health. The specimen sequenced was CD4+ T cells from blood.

The CDR3 DNA is TGTGCCCCCCCGGACATATTATACAATGAGCAGTTCTTC. Protein sequence: CAPPDILYNEQFF. The chain couples TRBV6-5 to TRBJ2-1, with D perhaps TRBD1 (5 bases). The CDR3 has 13 amino acids. The germline V and J ends were trimmed by 11 bases and 4 bases, with 15 bases remaining between them. The germline V gene has CDR1 MNHEY and CDR2 SVGAGI.